The 12 T cell receptor beta chains reported below all come from one sample, sequenced in a study of OX40 agonist ivuxolimab in advanced cancers. Produced via immunoSEQ multiplex PCR; TCRdb's table is partial and in-frame only. The table lists some 40,000 clones, 70% to 80% of them singletons. Material: CD4+ or CD8+ T cells sorted from blood, obtained in a trial of the OX40 agonist ivuxolimab. The receptors derive from an adult with an advanced solid tumor such as melanoma, head and neck, liver or kidney cancer.

The rearrangement uses TRBV11-3 and TRBJ2-5; D is undetermined. The last part of the DNA fits TRBJ2-7 better; the J call may be wrong. This CDR3 contains 14 residues. The V gene's germline CDR1 is SGHNT and CDR2 YENEEA. CDR3 residues: CASSDGGPGYEQYF. The CDR3 DNA reads TGTGCCAGCAGCGACGGCGGACCAGGCTACGAGCAGTACTTC.

This clone has only one observation. This probably arose from a read error, given a far larger clone one base away. The chain employs TRBV5-1 and TRBJ1-6; 7 bases fit TRBD1. With 3 bases clipped from V and 5 bases from J, the junction kept 8 bases outside the gene matches. The CDR3 is 16 residues long. Germline V gene sequence: CDR1 SGHRS, CDR2 YFSETQ. The CDR3 bases are TGCGCCAGCAGCTCCCCAGACAGGGCGCATAATTCACCCCTCCACTTT. Amino acids: CASSSPDRAHNSPLHF.

This clone was recorded only once. The V call is TRBV27, the J call TRBJ2-7; 9 nucleotides line up with TRBD2. The V gene's germline CDR1 is MNHEY and CDR2 SMNVEV (reference sequence). V was pared by 3 bases and J by 3 bases, with 3 bases of the junction left unmatched. The CDR3 spans 14 residues. The CDR3 is CASSFRGRVYEQYF. In DNA, the CDR3 is TGTGCCAGCAGTTTCCGCGGGAGGGTCTACGAGCAGTACTTC.

The genes are TRBV11-2 and TRBJ2-7, with unresolved D. Germline assignment: CDR1 SGHAT and CDR2 FQNNGV. The CDR3 is 14 residues long. V lost 6 bases and J lost 2, with 14 bases in between. The CDR3 is CASRLRANTYEQYF. The CDR3 nucleotides are TGTGCCAGCAGACTCCGGGCCAACACCTACGAGCAGTACTTC.

J is TRBJ2-1 and V is TRBV4-3, with unresolved D. V lost 0 bases and J 1 base, leaving 10 bases between the germline ends. CDR3 length: 16 residues. Germline CDR1 reads LGHNA; CDR2 reads YSLEER. The CDR3 DNA reads as TGCGCCAGCAGCCAAGAGGACGGAATTTCCTACAATGAGCAGTTCTTC. Its protein is CASSQEDGISYNEQFF.

This chain uses TRBV4-3 with TRBJ2-2, with TRBD2 matching 9 bases. Germline assignment: CDR1 LGHNA and CDR2 YSLEER. V shed 4 bases and J 4 bases; nucleotides not matched to a gene: 10. This CDR3 contains 17 residues. In DNA form, the CDR3 reads TGCGCCAGCAGCCCAAAGGTAGCGGGAGAAGCCACCGGGGAGCTGTTTTTT. It translates to CASSPKVAGEATGELFF.

V gene TRBV19 combines with J gene TRBJ1-2; TRBD1 might be the D (6 bases). Trimming removed 7 bases at V and 7 bases at J, with 22 bases between. The CDR3 has 15 amino acids. Germline V gives CDR1 LNHDA, CDR2 SQIVND (reference sequence). CDR3 nucleotide sequence: TGTGCCAGTACGGGGGGGGCAGAGGGGATTGCTGGCTACACCTTC. Protein product: CASTGGAEGIAGYTF.

V usage is TRBV7-9 and J usage is TRBJ2-3; 7 bases are a match to TRBD1. Germline V gene sequence: CDR1 SEHNR, CDR2 FQNEAQ (reference sequence). Trimming cost V 4 bases and J 2 bases; bases outside gene matches: 9. This CDR3 is built from 16 residues. The CDR3 DNA sequence: TGTGCCAGCAGCTCCACTGACAGGGAGAACACAGATACGCAGTATTTT. This sequence encodes CASSSTDRENTDTQYF.

The chain recombines TRBV4-3 with TRBJ1-2, with D perhaps matching TRBD1 (6 bases). This CDR3 region has 16 residues. The V gene lost 0 bases and the J gene lost 4 bases, with 15 bases spanning the gap. In germline, CDR1 is LGHNA, CDR2 YSLEER. In nucleotides, the CDR3 is TGCGCCAGCAGCCAAGATCGGGGGGCAACAGTCTATGGCTACACCTTC. The encoded protein is CASSQDRGATVYGYTF.

V and J are TRBV5-1 and TRBJ2-7; 9 nucleotides match TRBD1. CDR3 length equals 15 residues. Per germline, CDR1 SGHRS and CDR2 YFSETQ. V trimming: 4 bases; J trimming: 0 bases; junction bases outside the gene matches: 5. In DNA form, the CDR3 reads TGCGCCAGCAGCCGGGACAGGGTTGGCTCCTACGAGCAGTACTTC. Encoded protein: CASSRDRVGSYEQYF.

This chain joins TRBV7-6 and TRBJ1-3; TRBD1 matches 8 bases. This CDR3 contains 18 residues. From germline, CDR1 is SGHVS and CDR2 FNYEAQ. Unmatched junction bases numbered 8, after V lost 1 base and J lost 0 bases. The CDR3 DNA reads as TGTGCCAGCAGCTTAGTGGGGACAGGAGCCCTCTCTGGAAACACCATATATTTT. Its protein product is CASSLVGTGALSGNTIYF.

About this clone: The same CDR3 can be traced to other DNA sequences in this sample. CDR3 sequence reads: CASSVVLAGLDEQFF. The CDR3, as DNA: TGTGCCAGCAGCGTAGTACTAGCGGGGCTTGATGAGCAGTTCTTC. J is TRBJ2-1 and V is TRBV9; TRBD2 aligns across 10 bases. The CDR3 is 15 residues long. The germline V gene has CDR1 SGDLS and CDR2 YYNGEE. V shed 0 bases, J shed 8 bases, and the junction held 5 bases outside the gene matches.